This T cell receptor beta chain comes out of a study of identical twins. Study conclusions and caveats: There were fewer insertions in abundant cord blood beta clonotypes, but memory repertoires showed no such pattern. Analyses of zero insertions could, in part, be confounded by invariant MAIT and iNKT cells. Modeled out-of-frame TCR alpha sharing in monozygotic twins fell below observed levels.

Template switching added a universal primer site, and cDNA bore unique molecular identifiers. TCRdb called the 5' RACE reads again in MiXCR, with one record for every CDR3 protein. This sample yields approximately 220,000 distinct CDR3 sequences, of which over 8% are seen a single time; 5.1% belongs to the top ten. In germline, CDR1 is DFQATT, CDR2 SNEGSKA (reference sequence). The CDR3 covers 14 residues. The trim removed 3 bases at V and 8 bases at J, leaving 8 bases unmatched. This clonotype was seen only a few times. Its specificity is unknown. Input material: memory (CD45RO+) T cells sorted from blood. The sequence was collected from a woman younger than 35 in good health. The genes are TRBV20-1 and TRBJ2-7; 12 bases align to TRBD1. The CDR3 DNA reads TGCAGTGCTAGGTTCGGGACAGGGGGCGTCCAGCAGTACTTC. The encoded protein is CSARFGTGGVQQYF.